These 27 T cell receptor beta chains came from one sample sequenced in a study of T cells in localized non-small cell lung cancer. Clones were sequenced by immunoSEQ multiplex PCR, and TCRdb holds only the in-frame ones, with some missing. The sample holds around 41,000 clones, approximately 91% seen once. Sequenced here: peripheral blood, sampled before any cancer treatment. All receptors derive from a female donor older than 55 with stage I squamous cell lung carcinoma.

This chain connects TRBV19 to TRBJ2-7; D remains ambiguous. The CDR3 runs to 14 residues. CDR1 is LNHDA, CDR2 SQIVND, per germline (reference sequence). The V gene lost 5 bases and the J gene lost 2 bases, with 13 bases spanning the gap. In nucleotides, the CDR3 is TGTGCCAGTAGTCGGTTAAGAAGGGCCTACGAGCAGTACTTC. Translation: CASSRLRRAYEQYF.

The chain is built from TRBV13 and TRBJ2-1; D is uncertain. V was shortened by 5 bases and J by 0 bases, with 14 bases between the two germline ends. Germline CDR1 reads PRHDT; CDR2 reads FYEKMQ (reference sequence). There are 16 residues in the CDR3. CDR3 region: CASSPQTGSSYNEQFF. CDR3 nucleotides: TGTGCCAGCAGCCCCCAAACCGGCAGCTCCTACAATGAGCAGTTCTTC.

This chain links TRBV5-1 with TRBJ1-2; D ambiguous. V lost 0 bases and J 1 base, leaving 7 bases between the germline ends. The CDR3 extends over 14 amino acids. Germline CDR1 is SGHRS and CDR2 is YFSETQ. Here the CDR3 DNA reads TGCGCCAGCAGCTTGGGGGATATTAACTATGGCTACACCTTC. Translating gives CASSLGDINYGYTF. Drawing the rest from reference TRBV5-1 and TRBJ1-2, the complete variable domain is KAGVTQTPRYLIKTRGQQVTLSCSPISGHRSVSWYQQTPGQGLQFLFEYFSETQRNKGNFPGRFSGRQFSNSRSEMNVSTLELGDSALYLCASSLGDINYGYTFGSGTRLTVV.

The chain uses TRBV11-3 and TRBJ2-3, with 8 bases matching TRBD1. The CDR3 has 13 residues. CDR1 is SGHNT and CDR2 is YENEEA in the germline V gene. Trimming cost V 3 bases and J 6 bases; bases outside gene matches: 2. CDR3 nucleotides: TGTGCCAGCAGCTTGGACAGGGTGGATACGCAGTATTTT. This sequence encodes CASSLDRVDTQYF. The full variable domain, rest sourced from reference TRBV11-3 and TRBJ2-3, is EAGVVQSPRYKIIEKKQPVAFWCNPISGHNTLYWYLQNLGQGPELLIRYENEEAVDDSQLPKDRFSAERLKGVDSTLKIQPAELGDSAVYLCASSLDRVDTQYFGPGTRLTVL.

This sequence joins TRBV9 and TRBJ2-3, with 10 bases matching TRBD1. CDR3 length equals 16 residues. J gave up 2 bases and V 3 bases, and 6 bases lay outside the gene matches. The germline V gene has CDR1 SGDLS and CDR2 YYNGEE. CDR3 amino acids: CASSAETGGITDTQYF. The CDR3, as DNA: TGTGCCAGCAGCGCAGAGACAGGGGGCATCACAGATACGCAGTATTTT.

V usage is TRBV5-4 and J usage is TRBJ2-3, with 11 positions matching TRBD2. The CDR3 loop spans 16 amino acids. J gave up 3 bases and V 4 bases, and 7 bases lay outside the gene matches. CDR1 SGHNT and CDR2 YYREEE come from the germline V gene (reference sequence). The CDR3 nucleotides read TGTGCCAGCAGCGCCGGTTTAGCGGGAGGGACAGATACGCAGTATTTT. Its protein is CASSAGLAGGTDTQYF.

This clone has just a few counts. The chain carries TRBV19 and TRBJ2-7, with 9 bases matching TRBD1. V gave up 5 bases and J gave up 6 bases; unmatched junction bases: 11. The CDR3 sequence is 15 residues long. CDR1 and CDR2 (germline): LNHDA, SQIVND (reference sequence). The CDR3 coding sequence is TGTGCCAGTAGTTTGGGACAGGGAAAATATGGCGAGCAGTACTTC. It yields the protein CASSLGQGKYGEQYF.

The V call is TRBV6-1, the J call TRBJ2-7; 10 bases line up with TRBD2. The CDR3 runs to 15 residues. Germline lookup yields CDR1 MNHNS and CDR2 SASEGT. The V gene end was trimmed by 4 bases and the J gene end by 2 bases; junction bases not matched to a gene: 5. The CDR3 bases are TGTGCCAGCAGTGGACTAGCGGGCGGGACCTACGAGCAGTACTTC. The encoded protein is CASSGLAGGTYEQYF.

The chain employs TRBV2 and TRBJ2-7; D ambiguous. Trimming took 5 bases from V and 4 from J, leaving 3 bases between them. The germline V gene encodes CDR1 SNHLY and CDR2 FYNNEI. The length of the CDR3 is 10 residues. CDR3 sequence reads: CASSNYEQYF. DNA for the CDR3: TGTGCCAGCAGTAATTACGAGCAGTACTTC. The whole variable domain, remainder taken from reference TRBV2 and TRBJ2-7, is EPEVTQTPSHQVTQMGQEVILRCVPISNHLYFYWYRQILGQKVEFLVSFYNNEISEKSEIFDDQFSVERPDGSNFTLKIRSTKLEDSAMYFCASSNYEQYFGPGTRLTVT.

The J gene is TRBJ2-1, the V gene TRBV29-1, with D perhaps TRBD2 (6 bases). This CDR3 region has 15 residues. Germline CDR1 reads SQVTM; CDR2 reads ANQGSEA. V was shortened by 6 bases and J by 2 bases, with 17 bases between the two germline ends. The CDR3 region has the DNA TGCAGCGTAGCCGGAGTAGCGGCACCCTACAATGAGCAGTTCTTC. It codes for CSVAGVAAPYNEQFF.

The CDR3 DNA sequence: TGTGCCAGCAGGGCGAACTACGAGCAGTACTTC. Amino acids: CASRANYEQYF. This chain uses TRBV2 with TRBJ2-7, with D hard to call. The germline gives CDR1 SNHLY, CDR2 FYNNEI. The CDR3 totals 11 residues. Trimming pared 6 bases from V and 3 bases from J, leaving 6 bases between.

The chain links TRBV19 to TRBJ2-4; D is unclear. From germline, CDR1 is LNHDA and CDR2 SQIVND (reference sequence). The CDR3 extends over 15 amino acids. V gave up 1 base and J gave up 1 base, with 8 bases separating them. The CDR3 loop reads CASSIVDPAKNIQYF. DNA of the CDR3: TGTGCCAGTAGTATAGTTGACCCTGCCAAAAACATTCAGTACTTC.

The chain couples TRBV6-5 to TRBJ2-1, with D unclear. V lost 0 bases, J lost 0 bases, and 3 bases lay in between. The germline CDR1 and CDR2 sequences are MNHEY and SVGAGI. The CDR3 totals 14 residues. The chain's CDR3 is CASSYSFSYNEQFF. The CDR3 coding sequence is TGTGCCAGCAGTTACTCTTTCTCCTACAATGAGCAGTTCTTC.

The CDR3: CAWSAPPGEQFF. The CDR3 bases are TGTGCCTGGAGTGCGCCACCCGGTGAGCAGTTCTTC. The chain joins TRBV30 to TRBJ2-1; D unresolved. Germline-derived CDR1 and CDR2 are GTSNPN and SVGIG (reference sequence). The length of the CDR3 is 12 residues. The V and J ends lost 1 base and 9 bases respectively, with 10 bases between them.

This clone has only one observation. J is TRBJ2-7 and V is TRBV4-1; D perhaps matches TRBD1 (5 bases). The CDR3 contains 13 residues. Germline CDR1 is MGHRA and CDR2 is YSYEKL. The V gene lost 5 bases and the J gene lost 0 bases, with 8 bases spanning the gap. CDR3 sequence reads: CASSARVSYEQYF. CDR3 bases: TGCGCCAGCAGCGCCAGGGTCTCCTACGAGCAGTACTTC.

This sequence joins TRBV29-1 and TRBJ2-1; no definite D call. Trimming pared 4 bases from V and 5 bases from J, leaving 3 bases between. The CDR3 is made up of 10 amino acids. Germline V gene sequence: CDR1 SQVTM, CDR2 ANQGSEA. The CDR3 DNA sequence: TGCAGCGTTGGTGACAATGAGCAGTTCTTC. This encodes CSVGDNEQFF.

The CDR3 loop is CAWGEGHTGEQFF. The CDR3 bases are TGTGCCTGGGGGGAGGGTCACACGGGTGAGCAGTTCTTC. The genes are TRBV30 and TRBJ2-1, with 7 bases identical to TRBD2. The V gene end was trimmed by 5 bases and the J gene end by 9 bases; junction bases not matched to a gene: 10. The CDR3 consists of 13 residues. Germline CDR1 GTSNPN, CDR2 SVGIG (reference sequence).

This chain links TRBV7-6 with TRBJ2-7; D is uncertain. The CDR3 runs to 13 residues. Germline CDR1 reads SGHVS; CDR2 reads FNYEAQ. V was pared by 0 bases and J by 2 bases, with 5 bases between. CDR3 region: CASSLAQTYEQYF. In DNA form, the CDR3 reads TGTGCCAGCAGCTTAGCCCAGACCTACGAGCAGTACTTC.

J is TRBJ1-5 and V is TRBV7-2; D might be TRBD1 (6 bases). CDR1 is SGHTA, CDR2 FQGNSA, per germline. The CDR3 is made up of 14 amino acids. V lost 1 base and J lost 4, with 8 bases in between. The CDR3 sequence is CASSLDTGNQPQHF. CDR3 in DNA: TGTGCCAGCAGCTTAGACACAGGGAATCAGCCCCAGCATTTT.

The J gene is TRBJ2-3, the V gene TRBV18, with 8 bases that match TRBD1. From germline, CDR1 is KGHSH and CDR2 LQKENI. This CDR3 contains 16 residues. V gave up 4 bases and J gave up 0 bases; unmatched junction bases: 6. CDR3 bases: TGTGCCAGCTCACTCCTTGGACAGGGTAGCACAGATACGCAGTATTTT. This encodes CASSLLGQGSTDTQYF.

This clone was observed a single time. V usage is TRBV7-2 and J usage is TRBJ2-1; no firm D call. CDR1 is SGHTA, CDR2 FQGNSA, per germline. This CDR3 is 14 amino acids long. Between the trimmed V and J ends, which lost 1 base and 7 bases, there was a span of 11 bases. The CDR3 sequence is CASSLGPSLNEQFF. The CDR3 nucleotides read TGTGCCAGCAGCTTAGGGCCTAGTTTGAATGAGCAGTTCTTC.

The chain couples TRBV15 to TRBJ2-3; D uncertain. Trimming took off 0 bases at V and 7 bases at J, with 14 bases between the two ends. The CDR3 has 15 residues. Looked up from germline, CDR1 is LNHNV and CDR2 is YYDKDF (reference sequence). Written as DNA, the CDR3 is TGTGCCACCAGCAGAGATGTCGGTGGGCCTTATACGCAGTATTTT. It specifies CATSRDVGGPYTQYF.

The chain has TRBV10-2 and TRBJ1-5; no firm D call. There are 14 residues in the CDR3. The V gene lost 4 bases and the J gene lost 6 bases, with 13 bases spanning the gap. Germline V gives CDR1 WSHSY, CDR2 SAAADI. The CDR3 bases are TGCGCCAGCAGTGTCGCGCAGTTCGGTCAGCCCCAGCATTTT. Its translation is CASSVAQFGQPQHF.

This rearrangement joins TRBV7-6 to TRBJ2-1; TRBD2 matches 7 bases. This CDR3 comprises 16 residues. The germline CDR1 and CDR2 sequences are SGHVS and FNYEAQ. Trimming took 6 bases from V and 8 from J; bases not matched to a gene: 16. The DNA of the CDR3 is TGTGCCAGCAGACTCCTTGGGGGGGGACCGGGTGATGAGCAGTTCTTC. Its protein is CASRLLGGGPGDEQFF.

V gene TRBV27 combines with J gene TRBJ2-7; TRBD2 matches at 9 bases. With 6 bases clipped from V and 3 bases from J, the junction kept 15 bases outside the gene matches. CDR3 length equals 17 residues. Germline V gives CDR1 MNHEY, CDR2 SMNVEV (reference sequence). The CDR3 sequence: CASRRNLPREGLYEQYF. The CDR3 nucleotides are TGTGCCAGCAGGAGAAACCTCCCGCGGGAGGGCCTCTACGAGCAGTACTTC.

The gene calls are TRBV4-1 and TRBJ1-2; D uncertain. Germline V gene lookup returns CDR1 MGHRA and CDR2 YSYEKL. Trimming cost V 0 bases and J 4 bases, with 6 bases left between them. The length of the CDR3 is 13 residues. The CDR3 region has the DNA TGCGCCAGCAGCCAAGACGGGATCTATGGCTACACCTTC. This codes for CASSQDGIYGYTF.

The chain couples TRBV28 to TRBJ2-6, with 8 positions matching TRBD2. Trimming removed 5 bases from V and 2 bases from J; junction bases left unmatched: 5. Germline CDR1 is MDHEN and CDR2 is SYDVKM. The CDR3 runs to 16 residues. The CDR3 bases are TGTGCCAGCAGTAGAGCGGGGGTAACTGGGGCCAACGTCCTGACTTTC. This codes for CASSRAGVTGANVLTF.